The following is a T cell receptor beta chain sequence with its context. Its antigen is not known. The PCR made use of 60 Vbeta and 13 Jbeta primers. Generated by immunoSEQ multiplex PCR, the TCRdb table keeps only in-frame clones and is missing some. The sample has roughly 120,000 clones; around three quarters are singletons. Trimming left V 1 base short and J 1 base short, with 13 bases between. The germline V gene has CDR1 MNHEY and CDR2 SVGAGI. The CDR3 spans 16 residues. The sample belongs to a study of cytomegalovirus exposure and HLA in healthy donors. Study-wide results and limits: According to an earlier analysis, most TCR beta V segments yielded productive rearrangements about 90% or about 30% of the time.

Source material: PBMCs. This clonotype was obtained from a woman aged 18-29 years in good health and CMV-seropositive. The rearrangement joins TRBV6-5 to TRBJ1-1; tentatively, D is TRBD1 (5 bases). The CDR3 spells CASSYLSGWRNTEAFF. CDR3 in DNA: TGTGCCAGCAGTTACTTATCAGGGTGGCGGAACACTGAAGCTTTCTTT.